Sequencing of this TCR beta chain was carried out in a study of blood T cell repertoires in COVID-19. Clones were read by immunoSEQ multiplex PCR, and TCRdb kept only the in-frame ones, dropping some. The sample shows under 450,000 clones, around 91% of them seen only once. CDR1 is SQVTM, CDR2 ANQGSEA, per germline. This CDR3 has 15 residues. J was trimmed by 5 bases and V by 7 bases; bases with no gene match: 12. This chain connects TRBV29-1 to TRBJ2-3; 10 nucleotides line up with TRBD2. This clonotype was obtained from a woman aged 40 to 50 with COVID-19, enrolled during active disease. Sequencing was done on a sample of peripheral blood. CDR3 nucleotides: TGCAGCGCCTGCCGACTAGCGGGTGGGGGAGATACGCAGTATTTT. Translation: CSACRLAGGGDTQYF.